This record covers a single T cell receptor beta chain. Germline V gene data show CDR1 as SQVTM and CDR2 as ANQGSEA. This CDR3 region has 14 residues. V lost 3 bases, J lost 8 bases, and 17 bases lay in between. Sequencing was performed with immunoSEQ multiplex PCR; in TCRdb, only in-frame clones are kept and a portion is missing. The data hold about 26,000 clones, with 80% to 90% observed a single time. This specimen belongs to a study of OX40 agonist ivuxolimab in advanced cancers. The sequence was obtained from an adult with an advanced solid tumor such as melanoma, head and neck, liver or kidney cancer. This chain uses TRBV29-1 with TRBJ2-1; weak D call: TRBD2 (6 bases). The sample consisted of CD4+ or CD8+ T cells sorted from blood, taken in a trial of the OX40 agonist ivuxolimab. CDR3 coding DNA: TGCAGCGTTGAGGGTTCGCGGGGTTCCGATGAGCAGTTCTTC. This sequence encodes CSVEGSRGSDEQFF.